The 31 T cell receptor beta chains below were found in one sample sequenced in a study of T-cell memory formation after mild COVID-19. TCRdb reprocessed the 5' RACE reads with MiXCR, giving one entry per CDR3 protein. The sample yields 100,000 to 150,000 distinct CDR3 sequences, 16% seen once. The source material was PBMCs or a T cell subset sorted from them (not recorded which). The receptors were sampled from an adult woman who had mild COVID-19 (a few samples of this study predate the infection). Cell type and time point are not known.

This rearrangement joins TRBV11-2 to TRBJ1-1, with a possible D match to TRBD1 (5 bases). Germline loops: CDR1 SGHAT, CDR2 FQNNGV. The CDR3 covers 15 residues. The V end lost 1 base, the J end lost 4 bases, and 13 bases lay between the germline ends. CDR3 DNA sequence: TGTGCCAGCAGCTTAGTAGGCGTTAGGGGCACTGAAGCTTTCTTT. It specifies CASSLVGVRGTEAFF.

The chain has TRBV7-6 and TRBJ2-3; D gene uncertain. The length of the CDR3 is 15 residues. Germline CDR1 is SGHVS and CDR2 is FNYEAQ. V was pared by 3 bases and J by 1 base, with 11 bases between. CDR3 nucleotide sequence: TGTGCCAGCAGCTTCCAGCCGGGTGGCACAGATACGCAGTATTTT. Amino acids: CASSFQPGGTDTQYF.

This clonotype appeared a few times. V usage is TRBV5-1 and J usage is TRBJ1-1; D unclear. V lost 2 bases and J 2 bases, leaving 10 bases between the germline ends. The CDR3 has 14 residues. Germline CDR1 is SGHRS and CDR2 is YFSETQ. Here the CDR3 DNA reads TGCGCCAGCAGCTTTGCACAGCTAAACACTGAAGCTTTCTTT. Its translation is CASSFAQLNTEAFF.

CDR3 sequence reads: CASVHTTSRETGTGELFF. The CDR3 region has the DNA TGTGCCAGCGTCCATACGACATCCCGAGAAACGGGCACCGGGGAGCTGTTTTTT. The rearrangement uses TRBV3-1 and TRBJ2-2; no definite D call. The CDR3 runs 18 residues. V was pared by 8 bases and J by 4 bases, with 26 bases between. The germline V gene encodes CDR1 LGHDT and CDR2 YNNKEL (reference sequence).

This rearrangement joins TRBV5-6 to TRBJ2-4, with a possible D match to TRBD2 (6 bases). Trimming shortened V by 4 bases and J by 4 bases, and 15 bases separated the two germline ends. The germline gives CDR1 SGHDT, CDR2 YYEEEE. This CDR3 region has 15 residues. Written as DNA, the CDR3 is TGTGCCAGCAGCATGGCGGGGCACGGGAAAAACATTCAGTACTTC. This codes for CASSMAGHGKNIQYF. The whole variable domain, filled in from reference TRBV5-6 and TRBJ2-4, reads DAGVTQSPTHLIKTRGQQVTLRCSPKSGHDTVSWYQQALGQGPQFIFQYYEEEERQRGNFPDRFSGHQFPNYSSELNVNALLLGDSALYLCASSMAGHGKNIQYFGAGTRLSVL.

V and J are TRBV5-1 and TRBJ2-1; D ambiguous. This CDR3 has 12 residues. CDR1 is SGHRS and CDR2 is YFSETQ in the germline V gene. V gave up 0 bases and J gave up 4 bases, with 2 bases separating them. This CDR3 reads CASSLAYNEQFF. The CDR3 coding sequence is TGCGCCAGCAGCTTGGCGTACAATGAGCAGTTCTTC.

The CDR3, as DNA: TGTGCCACCAGCAGAGTAGGGGCTGGGGCCAACGTCCTGACTTTC. This gives the protein CATSRVGAGANVLTF. The chain carries TRBV15 and TRBJ2-6, with D perhaps matching TRBD1 (5 bases). The length of the CDR3 is 15 residues. The V and J ends lost 1 base and 2 bases respectively, with 6 bases between them. Germline CDR1 LNHNV, CDR2 YYDKDF (reference sequence). Using reference TRBV15 and TRBJ2-6 for the parts outside the CDR3, the full variable domain is DAMVIQNPRYQVTQFGKPVTLSCSQTLNHNVMYWYQQKSSQAPKLLFHYYDKDFNNEADTPDNFQSRRPNTSFCFLDIRSPGLGDTAMYLCATSRVGAGANVLTFGAGSRLTVL.

Only a few counts were recorded for this clonotype. The chain couples TRBV12-3 or TRBV12-4 to TRBJ1-1; tentatively, D is TRBD1 (5 bases). V was trimmed by 6 bases and J by 6 bases, leaving 14 bases between them. The CDR3 length is 13 residues. CDR3 amino acids: CASSRGPGAEAFF. DNA of the CDR3: TGTGCCAGCAGCCGGGGCCCCGGGGCTGAAGCTTTCTTT.

This clonotype came up many times. This chain links TRBV6-5 with TRBJ2-1, with D unclear. Germline CDR1 reads MNHEY; CDR2 reads SVGAGI. The V end was cut by 9 bases, the J end by 4 bases, with 7 bases between. This CDR3 has 11 residues. In nucleotides, the CDR3 is TGTGCCAGTGAACGTTACAATGAGCAGTTCTTC. Translation gives CASERYNEQFF.

This clonotype was picked up one time. This rearrangement joins TRBV5-1 to TRBJ1-4; 8 bases agree with TRBD1. Losses at the gene ends were 4 bases for V and 8 bases for J; bases not matched to a gene: 4. Germline CDR1 SGHRS, CDR2 YFSETQ. The CDR3 is 13 amino acids. CDR3 protein: CASSIRTGEKLFF. DNA for the CDR3: TGCGCCAGCAGCATCCGGACAGGGGAAAAACTGTTTTTT.

This clonotype has only a few counts. The chain couples TRBV6-6 to TRBJ2-7, with D possibly matching TRBD1 (6 bases). Germline CDR1 and CDR2: MNHNY and SVGAGI (reference sequence). The CDR3 is made up of 13 amino acids. V was trimmed by 4 bases and J by 5 bases, leaving 12 bases between them. DNA for the CDR3: TGTGCCAGCAGTTTCACAGGGCTGAACGAGCAGTACTTC. Its translation is CASSFTGLNEQYF.

This sequence joins TRBV9 and TRBJ2-2; D possibly uses TRBD1 or TRBD2 (5 bases each). The CDR3 is 15 residues long. CDR1 and CDR2 (germline): SGDLS, YYNGEE. With 2 bases removed from V and 7 bases from J, the gap between germline ends came to 15 bases. Here the CDR3 DNA reads TGTGCCAGCAGCGTCGGGACCACCCGGGACGGGGAGCTGTTTTTT. As protein: CASSVGTTRDGELFF. The full variable domain, completed using reference TRBV9 and TRBJ2-2, is DSGVTQTPKHLITATGQRVTLRCSPRSGDLSVYWYQQSLDQGLQFLIQYYNGEERAKGNILERFSAQQFPDLHSELNLSSLELGDSALYFCASSVGTTRDGELFFGEGSRLTVL.

The chain is built from TRBV12-3 or TRBV12-4 and TRBJ1-1; D may be TRBD1 (5 bases). The CDR3 covers 15 residues. With 6 bases removed from V and 5 bases from J, the gap between germline ends came to 19 bases. In DNA, the CDR3 is TGTGCCAGCAGGTTCGCCGGGGGGGTTAATACTGAAGCTTTCTTT. Translating it yields CASRFAGGVNTEAFF.

This clonotype occurred a few times. The chain employs TRBV10-3 and TRBJ2-1, with 8 bases lining up with TRBD1. The germline gives CDR1 ENHRY, CDR2 SYGVKD. V dropped 0 bases and J dropped 5; count of bases not matched to a gene: 15. There are 19 residues in the CDR3. The CDR3 region has the DNA TGTGCCATCAGTGAGTCGGGGCAGGGGGCCACCTTGGTGGACAATGAGCAGTTCTTC. Encoded protein: CAISESGQGATLVDNEQFF.

The chain couples TRBV24-1 to TRBJ2-3, with 11 bases fitting TRBD2. Trimming cost V 3 bases and J 5 bases; bases outside gene matches: 6. The CDR3 totals 16 residues. The germline gives CDR1 KGHDR, CDR2 SFDVKD. As DNA, the CDR3 is TGTGCCACCAGTGATCCTGGGACTAGCGGAAAAGATACGCAGTATTTT. Translating it yields CATSDPGTSGKDTQYF.

This clonotype was seen at least ten times. This chain links TRBV5-1 with TRBJ2-4; D is unclear. V was clipped by 4 bases and J by 2 bases, with 19 bases between them. In germline, CDR1 is SGHRS, CDR2 YFSETQ. The CDR3 loop spans 17 amino acids. Written as DNA, the CDR3 is TGCGCCAGCAGCAGTCGAGTTCTGGACGGGTCCAAAAACATTCAGTACTTC. It is translated as CASSSRVLDGSKNIQYF. The complete variable domain, with remaining parts taken from reference TRBV5-1 and TRBJ2-4, reads KAGVTQTPRYLIKTRGQQVTLSCSPISGHRSVSWYQQTPGQGLQFLFEYFSETQRNKGNFPGRFSGRQFSNSRSEMNVSTLELGDSALYLCASSSRVLDGSKNIQYFGAGTRLSVL.

The gene calls are TRBV9 and TRBJ2-5, with 7 bases that match TRBD1. The CDR3 runs to 15 residues. Germline CDR1 reads SGDLS; CDR2 reads YYNGEE. Unmatched junction bases numbered 12, after V lost 5 bases and J lost 5 bases. CDR3 sequence: CASRPGQTNGETQYF. CDR3 coding DNA: TGTGCCAGCAGGCCGGGACAGACTAACGGGGAGACCCAGTACTTC. Supplemented by reference TRBV9 and TRBJ2-5, the full variable domain reads DSGVTQTPKHLITATGQRVTLRCSPRSGDLSVYWYQQSLDQGLQFLIQYYNGEERAKGNILERFSAQQFPDLHSELNLSSLELGDSALYFCASRPGQTNGETQYFGPGTRLLVL.

There are many counts of this clonotype. The rearrangement joins TRBV7-2 to TRBJ1-3; TRBD1 aligns across 9 bases. The V and J ends lost 4 bases and 4 bases, in that order; junction bases with no gene match: 2. The CDR3 has 14 residues. Germline-derived CDR1 and CDR2 are SGHTA and FQGNSA. CDR3 sequence reads: CASSSGTGGNTIYF. In nucleotides, the CDR3 is TGTGCCAGCAGCTCCGGGACAGGGGGAAACACCATATATTTT.

This clonotype was detected many times. The J gene is TRBJ2-3, the V gene TRBV7-8, with D possibly matching TRBD2 (5 bases). CDR1 and CDR2 (germline): SGHVS, FQNEAQ. The CDR3 spans 16 residues. Between the trimmed V and J ends, which lost 5 bases and 4 bases, there was a span of 19 bases. The CDR3 nucleotides read TGTGCCAGCAGCCCTCAGAGGGTGGGAGCCCCAGATACGCAGTATTTT. Its translation is CASSPQRVGAPDTQYF.

This clonotype was seen more than once but under ten times. Written as DNA, the CDR3 is TGTGCCAGCAGCCTGCCGGGACAGGGGTCCACAGATACGCAGTATTTT. Amino acids: CASSLPGQGSTDTQYF. The chain carries TRBV7-9 and TRBJ2-3, with 10 positions matching TRBD1. With 5 bases clipped from V and 2 bases from J, the junction kept 7 bases outside the gene matches. Germline V lookup: CDR1 SEHNR, CDR2 FQNEAQ (reference sequence). The CDR3 runs to 16 residues.

This clonotype came up many times. The chain is built from TRBV29-1 and TRBJ2-5; 11 bases match TRBD1. CDR1 and CDR2 from the germline V gene are SQVTM and ANQGSEA. The junction had 8 bases not matched to a gene; V was cut back by 7 bases and J by 4 bases. This CDR3 comprises 14 residues. The CDR3 sequence is CSATPGQGGETQYF. The CDR3 region has the DNA TGCAGCGCAACACCGGGACAGGGGGGAGAGACCCAGTACTTC.

This clonotype was recorded at least ten times. The chain links TRBV14 to TRBJ2-7, with D perhaps matching TRBD1 or TRBD2 (5 bases each). V lost 4 bases and J lost 6, with 19 bases in between. In germline, CDR1 is SGHDN, CDR2 FVKESK. CDR3 length: 15 residues. For the CDR3, the DNA is TGTGCCAGCAGCCGGGCGAGGGGCAAAGTTGGCGAGCAGTACTTC. Its protein is CASSRARGKVGEQYF.

The J gene is TRBJ2-2, the V gene TRBV5-5, with TRBD2 matching 11 bases. The germline V gene has CDR1 SGHKS and CDR2 YYEKEE (reference sequence). With V trimmed by 2 bases and J by 7 bases, 10 bases remained unmatched. The CDR3 contains 17 residues. The CDR3 spells CASSFRTSGSSLGELFF. The CDR3 DNA sequence: TGTGCCAGCAGCTTTCGGACTAGCGGGTCCTCCCTCGGGGAGCTGTTTTTT.

CDR3 amino acids: CASSFVPGATDTQYF. For the CDR3, the DNA is TGTGCCAGCAGTTTTGTCCCCGGGGCCACAGATACGCAGTATTTT. The chain couples TRBV12-3 or TRBV12-4 to TRBJ2-3; D may match TRBD1 or TRBD2 (5 bases each). V was cut by 3 bases and J by 2 bases, with 12 bases left in between. This CDR3 has 15 amino acids.

The table lists this clonotype with a few counts. The chain combines TRBV5-4 with TRBJ2-3; TRBD1 agrees at 7 bases. The V gene's germline CDR1 is SGHNT and CDR2 YYREEE (reference sequence). J gave up 4 bases and V 0 bases, and 5 bases lay outside the gene matches. The CDR3 runs to 15 residues. The CDR3 region is CASSLGQGFADTQYF. Here the CDR3 DNA reads TGTGCCAGCAGCTTGGGACAGGGCTTCGCAGATACGCAGTATTTT. The variable domain in full, with the rest retrieved from reference TRBV5-4 and TRBJ2-3, is ETGVTQSPTHLIKTRGQQVTLRCSSQSGHNTVSWYQQALGQGPQFIFQYYREEENGRGNFPPRFSGLQFPNYSSELNVNALELDDSALYLCASSLGQGFADTQYFGPGTRLTVL.

This clonotype was counted at least ten times. This rearrangement joins TRBV29-1 to TRBJ2-2, with D hard to call. Per the germline V gene, CDR1 is SQVTM and CDR2 is ANQGSEA. Trimming pared 6 bases from V and 4 bases from J, leaving 9 bases between. CDR3 size: 12 residues. The CDR3 DNA sequence: TGCAGCGTGTCTTCGTCCACCGGGGAGCTGTTTTTT. Translating gives CSVSSSTGELFF.

The gene calls are TRBV6-5 and TRBJ2-7; TRBD2 matches at 10 bases. The germline CDR1 and CDR2 sequences are MNHEY and SVGAGI. This CDR3 has 15 amino acids. With V trimmed by 6 bases and J by 0 bases, 5 bases remained unmatched. The DNA for the CDR3 is TGTGCCAGCAGATCCTGGACTAGCGGCTCCTACGAGCAGTACTTC. Translation: CASRSWTSGSYEQYF.

This clonotype was counted between two and nine times. The chain combines TRBV4-1 with TRBJ2-3; TRBD1 or TRBD2 may be the D gene (5 bases each). The ends were cut back, 4 bases at V and 1 base at J, with 9 bases in the middle. The CDR3 covers 14 residues. The germline CDR1 and CDR2 sequences are MGHRA and YSYEKL. The CDR3 DNA follows: TGCGCCAGCAGCCCACCGGGACGCACAGATACGCAGTATTTT. Translating it yields CASSPPGRTDTQYF.

This clonotype was detected only a few times. The V gene is TRBV4-1, the J gene TRBJ2-7; D is tentatively TRBD1 or TRBD2 (6 bases each). Trimming stripped 1 base from V and 5 bases from J, with 15 bases between. This CDR3 has 15 amino acids. The germline V gene has CDR1 MGHRA and CDR2 YSYEKL. The CDR3: CASSQAEGVVDEQYF. The CDR3 DNA reads as TGCGCCAGCAGCCAAGCGGAGGGGGTGGTTGACGAGCAGTACTTC.

This chain uses TRBV6-5 with TRBJ1-2; no definite D call. CDR1 is MNHEY, CDR2 SVGAGI, per germline. V gave up 7 bases and J gave up 10 bases, with 13 bases separating them. The CDR3 sequence is 11 residues long. Here the CDR3 reads CASTRDGTYTF. The CDR3 DNA reads TGTGCCAGCACCCGAGACGGAACCTACACCTTC.

This clonotype occurred a few times. V is TRBV3-1 and J is TRBJ1-2, with D maybe TRBD1 (6 bases). The CDR3 spans 15 residues. The V gene lost 4 bases and the J gene lost 8 bases, with 20 bases spanning the gap. Germline assignment: CDR1 LGHDT and CDR2 YNNKEL (reference sequence). CDR3 sequence reads: CASSLTPLRQAGYTF. In DNA form, the CDR3 reads TGTGCCAGCAGCCTAACCCCCCTTCGACAGGCCGGCTACACCTTC.